This T cell receptor beta chain was sequenced in a study of CD8 T cells in Susac syndrome. There are 12 residues in the CDR3. Trimming pared 1 base from V and 11 bases from J, leaving 14 bases between. Germline assignment: CDR1 DFQATT and CDR2 SNEGSKA (reference sequence). Random hexamers primed reverse transcription of about 0.45 to 1 ug RNA. Across 54 Vbeta and 13 Jbeta, immunoSEQ multiplex PCR amplified TCR beta CDR3. TCRdb re-called the immunoSEQ multiplex PCR reads with MiXCR, one entry per CDR3 protein. The table lists roughly 200,000 distinct CDR3 sequences, 85% to 95% of them singletons. The clonotype comes from a human donor with multiple sclerosis. V usage is TRBV20-1 and J usage is TRBJ1-2; D remains unclear. The specimen was CD8+ T cells from PBMCs. The CDR3 loop reads CSARVGYLGYTF. DNA of the CDR3: TGCAGTGCTAGAGTTGGGTACCTTGGTTACACCTTC.